Detailed here is one T cell receptor beta chain. This clone was observed a few times. Its antigen specificity is not known. Base qualities are not recorded, but no much larger clone differs from it by a single base. The collaborating institutions used their own protocols to collect whole blood in K2EDTA tubes. For TCRbeta analysis, collaborators shipped samples as frozen whole blood, isolated PBMCs, or DNA extracted from either of those sample types. This sample was taken from a study of blood T cell repertoires in COVID-19 (dated by TCRdb to the early 2020s). Background on the whole study: The collaborator samples originated in the United States, Italy and Spain and spanned the acute and convalescent phases of COVID-19. HLA class I and class II types, where available, came from metadata supplied by the sample provider rather than from assay-based typing. The prospective study material was composed of cDNA or gDNA derived from T cells, B-cell-depleted T cells, or PBMCs. The repertoires were made available in a free public database intended to serve as a resource for research on the immune response to SARS-CoV-2. Samples came from the ongoing ImmuneRACE study (first 160 participants) plus 1,254 subjects from 6 global collaborators. Deeply sampled blood TCRbeta repertoires from subjects exposed to, actively infected with, or recovered from COVID-19 were included in the dataset. The sample metadata nearly always contained a de-identified subject ID, COVID-19 status, age in years and sex.

General conclusions and limits of the study: How much clinical and demographic metadata was included differed by source and by participant, and the metadata was provided uncurated.

TCRbeta CDR3 regions were amplified from genomic DNA using the immunoSEQ Assay, a bias-controlled multiplex PCR. Per the original workflow: Within the assay, amplification of reference gene primers was used to estimate how many nucleated cells each sample contained. To quantify the absolute abundance of each unique TCRbeta CDR3 rearrangement, sequence reads were collapsed and filtered. For each sample, productive Simpson clonality was calculated by taking the square root of Simpson's diversity index across productive rearrangements. Imported from immuneACCESS, the table was reduced by TCRdb to in-frame sequences with V and J called. These copies leave out some clones; in studies compared against another copy, an unresolved V gene accounts for under half, and the cause of the remainder is not known. That table furnishes V, J and clone size, whereas the DNA furnished D and trimming. The sample includes 35,000 to 50,000 clones, with roughly 88% observed a single time. The top ten clonotypes cover approximately 12% of the sample.

Material for sequencing was peripheral blood. The sequence was collected from a human donor in a cohort sampled during active COVID-19.

The CDR3 region: CASGPRGDSYEQYF. The DNA sequence follows: TGCGCCAGCGGCCCTCGGGGGGACTCCTACGAGCAGTACTTC. The V gene is TRBV5-1 and the J gene is TRBJ2-7; 7 central bases correspond to TRBD2. The CDR3 goes from the cysteine to the phenylalanine over 14 residues. Just CDR3 DNA is preserved here, 42 bases in frame from base 1. Via the germline V gene, CDR1 is SGHRS and CDR2 YFSETQ. V is trimmed back by 7 bases and J by 0 bases, and the junction contains 7 bases that no gene match accounts for.